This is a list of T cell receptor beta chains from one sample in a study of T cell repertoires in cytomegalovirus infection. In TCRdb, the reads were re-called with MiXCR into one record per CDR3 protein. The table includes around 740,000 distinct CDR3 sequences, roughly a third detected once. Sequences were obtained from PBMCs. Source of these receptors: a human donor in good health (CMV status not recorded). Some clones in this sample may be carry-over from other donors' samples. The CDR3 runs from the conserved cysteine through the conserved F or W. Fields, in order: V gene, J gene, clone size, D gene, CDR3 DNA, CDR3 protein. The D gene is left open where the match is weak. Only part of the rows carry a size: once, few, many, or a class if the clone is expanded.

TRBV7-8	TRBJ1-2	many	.	TGTGCCAGCAGTTTGGGTCTTGGCTACACCTTC	CASSLGLGYTF
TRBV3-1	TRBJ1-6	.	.	TGTGCCAGCAGCCAAGATGAGGCGGGTTCACCCCTCCACTTT	CASSQDEAGSPLHF
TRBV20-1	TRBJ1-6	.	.	TGCAGTGCAAAGGTCCTTGGTTCACCCCTCCACTTT	CSAKVLGSPLHF
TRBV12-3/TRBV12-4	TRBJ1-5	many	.	TGTGCCAGCAGTTTAGCCCCAAGGAATCAGCCCCAGCATTTT	CASSLAPRNQPQHF
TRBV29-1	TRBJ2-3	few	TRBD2	TGCAGCGTTGGGGGGACTAGCGGGTCCCCAGATACGCAGTATTTT	CSVGGTSGSPDTQYF
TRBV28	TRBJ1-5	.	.	TGTGCCAGCAGTTCCGAGGACAGCCCTAATCAGCCCCAGCATTTT	CASSSEDSPNQPQHF
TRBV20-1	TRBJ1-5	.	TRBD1	TGCAGTGCAGGGGGCAGACTGGATCAGCCCCAGCATTTT	CSAGGRLDQPQHF
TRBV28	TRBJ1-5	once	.	TGTGCCAGCAGTCAAACGTTTAGGCGGACTGGGCAAATGTGGCCCCAGCATTTT	CASSQTFRRTGQMWPQHF
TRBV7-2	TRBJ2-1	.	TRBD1	TGTGCCAGCAGCCCCCGGGACAGGTTCTCCTACAATGAGCAGTTCTTC	CASSPRDRFSYNEQFF
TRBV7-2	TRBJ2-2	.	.	TGTGCCAGCAGCTTAGCCCCGACGGGGTCCACCGTTGAGCTGTTTTTT	CASSLAPTGSTVELFF
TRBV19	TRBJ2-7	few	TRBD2	TGTGCCAGTGGACTAGCGGGTCTGCCCTACGAGCAGTACTTC	CASGLAGLPYEQYF
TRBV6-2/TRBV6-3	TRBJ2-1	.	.	TGTGCCAGCAGTCCGCAAATGGGGGGGGGCAGTGAGCAGTTCTTC	CASSPQMGGGSEQFF
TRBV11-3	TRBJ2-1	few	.	TGTGCCAGCAGCTTAGCCCCCCAGGGTGAGCAGTTCTTC	CASSLAPQGEQFF
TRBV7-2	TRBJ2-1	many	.	TGTGCCAGCAGCTTAGGTAGGGTTGGCGGGAATGAGCAGTTCTTC	CASSLGRVGGNEQFF
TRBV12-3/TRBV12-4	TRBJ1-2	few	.	TGTGCCAGCAGTCCCCGGACCTATGGCTACACCTTC	CASSPRTYGYTF
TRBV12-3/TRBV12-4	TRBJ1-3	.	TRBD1	TGTGCCAGCACCGGGACAGGATTGGGAAACACCATATATTTT	CASTGTGLGNTIYF
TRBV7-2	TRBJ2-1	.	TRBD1	TGTGCCAGCAGCACGACAGGGGGCCTCAATGAGCAGTTCTTC	CASSTTGGLNEQFF
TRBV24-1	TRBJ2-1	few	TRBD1	TGTGCCACCAGGGGGACAGTCTACAATGAGCAGTTCTTC	CATRGTVYNEQFF
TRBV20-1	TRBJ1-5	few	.	TGCAGTGCTTCCCCCTTCAGGGACTCCAATCAGCCCCAGCATTTT	CSASPFRDSNQPQHF
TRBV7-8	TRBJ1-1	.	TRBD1	TGTGCCAGCAGCCGCCGGGACAGGGATCACACTGAAGCTTTCTTT	CASSRRDRDHTEAFF
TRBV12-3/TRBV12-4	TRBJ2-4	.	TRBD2	TGTGCCAGCAGTTTATTAGGGAAGCGGGGGGCCCTCCGAGTTGACGGAAACATTCAGTACTTC	CASSLLGKRGALRVDGNIQYF
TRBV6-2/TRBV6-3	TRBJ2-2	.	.	TGTGCCAGCAGTTACTCGATGACCAGGATTGTTAGCGGGGAGCTGTTTTTT	CASSYSMTRIVSGELFF
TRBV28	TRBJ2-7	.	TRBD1	TGTGCCAGCAGTTCGTTGTGGGACAGGGAGATCTACGAGCAGTACTTC	CASSSLWDREIYEQYF
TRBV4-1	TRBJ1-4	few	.	TGCGCCAGCAGCCAGATCCGACCCTTGAAAGGGGGAGGAGAAAAACTGTTTTTT	CASSQIRPLKGGGEKLFF
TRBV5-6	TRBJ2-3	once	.	TGTGCCAGCAGCTTAGGTCGGAGGGGGCGGAGAGATACGCAGTATTTT	CASSLGRRGRRDTQYF
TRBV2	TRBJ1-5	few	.	TGTGCCAGCGGAGAGGTTCAGCCCCAGCATTTT	CASGEVQPQHF
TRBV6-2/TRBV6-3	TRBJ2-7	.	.	TGTGCCAGCAGTAATTATGAGATCGAGCAGTACTTC	CASSNYEIEQYF
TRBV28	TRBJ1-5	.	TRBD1	TGTGCCAGCAGTTTATTTGGACAGGGTAGGGGGGCAGCTCAGCCCCAGCATTTT	CASSLFGQGRGAAQPQHF
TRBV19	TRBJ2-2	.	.	TGTGCCAGTAGTTCCGGACGAAGTAGCACGTACACCGGGGAGCTGTTTTTT	CASSSGRSSTYTGELFF
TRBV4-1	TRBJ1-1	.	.	TGCGCCAGCAGCCAAGAATGGGGGAACACTGAAGCTTTCTTT	CASSQEWGNTEAFF
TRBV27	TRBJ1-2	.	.	TGTGCCAGCAGTTTACTCACCGGAGGGGCGAATGGCTACACCTTC	CASSLLTGGANGYTF
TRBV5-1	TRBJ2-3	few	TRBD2	TGCGCCAGCAGCTTGGCAAGCGGGAGGGAAGATACGCAGTATTTT	CASSLASGREDTQYF
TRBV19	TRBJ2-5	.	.	TGTGCCAGTAGCGGACTTATCCAAGAGACCCAGTACTTC	CASSGLIQETQYF
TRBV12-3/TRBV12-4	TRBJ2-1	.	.	TGTGCCAGCCAAGGGAGTCTCCTCCCTTACAATGAGCAGTTCTTC	CASQGSLLPYNEQFF
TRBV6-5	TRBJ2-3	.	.	TGTGCCAGCAGTTACGCCAGGGTGGCAGATACGCAGTATTTT	CASSYARVADTQYF
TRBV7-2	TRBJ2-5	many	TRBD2	TGTGCCAGCAGCTTAAGGGCGGGGCGGGGGGAGACCCAGTACTTC	CASSLRAGRGETQYF
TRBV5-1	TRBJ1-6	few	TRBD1	TGCGCCAGCACACAAGTGACAGGGGATTCACCCCTCCACTTT	CASTQVTGDSPLHF
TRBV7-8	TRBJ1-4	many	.	TGTGCCAGCAGCCGAGGGGCAACAACTAATGAAAAACTGTTTTTT	CASSRGATTNEKLFF
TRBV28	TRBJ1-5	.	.	TGTGCCAGCAGGTGGACAGAAAATCAGCCCCAGCATTTT	CASRWTENQPQHF
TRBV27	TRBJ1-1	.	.	TGTGCCAGCAGTTCCCGTACAGGGAGAACTGAAGCTTTCTTT	CASSSRTGRTEAFF
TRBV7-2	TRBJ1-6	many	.	TGTGCCAGCAGCTCCCCCGGCGGGGCGAGCTCCTATAATTCACCCCTCCACTTT	CASSSPGGASSYNSPLHF
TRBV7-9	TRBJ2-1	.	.	TGTGCCAGCAGCTTAGCGGGAGGACCTCCGAATGAGCAGTTATTC	CASSLAGGPPNEQLF
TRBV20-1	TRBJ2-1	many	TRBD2	TGCAGTGCTGACAGCGGGAGCTCCTACAATGAGCAGTTCTTC	CSADSGSSYNEQFF
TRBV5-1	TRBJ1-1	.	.	TGCGCCAGCAGCTTGGAACCGTTGGGGCTGAACACTGAAGCTTTCTTT	CASSLEPLGLNTEAFF
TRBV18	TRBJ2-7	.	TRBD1	TGTGCCAGCTCAAAAAACCGGGACAGTCGCTCCTACGAGCAGTACTTC	CASSKNRDSRSYEQYF
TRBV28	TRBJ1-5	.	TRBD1	TGTGCCAGCAGACCGACAGGGACCCGCAATCAGCCCCAGCATTTT	CASRPTGTRNQPQHF
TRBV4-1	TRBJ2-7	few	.	TGCGCCAGCAGCCAAATACAGTCCGAGCAGTACTTC	CASSQIQSEQYF
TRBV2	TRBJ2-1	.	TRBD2	TGTGCCAGCAGTTTACAGGGGCCCGGGCTAGCGGGAACAGGAAAGCAGTTCTTC	CASSLQGPGLAGTGKQFF